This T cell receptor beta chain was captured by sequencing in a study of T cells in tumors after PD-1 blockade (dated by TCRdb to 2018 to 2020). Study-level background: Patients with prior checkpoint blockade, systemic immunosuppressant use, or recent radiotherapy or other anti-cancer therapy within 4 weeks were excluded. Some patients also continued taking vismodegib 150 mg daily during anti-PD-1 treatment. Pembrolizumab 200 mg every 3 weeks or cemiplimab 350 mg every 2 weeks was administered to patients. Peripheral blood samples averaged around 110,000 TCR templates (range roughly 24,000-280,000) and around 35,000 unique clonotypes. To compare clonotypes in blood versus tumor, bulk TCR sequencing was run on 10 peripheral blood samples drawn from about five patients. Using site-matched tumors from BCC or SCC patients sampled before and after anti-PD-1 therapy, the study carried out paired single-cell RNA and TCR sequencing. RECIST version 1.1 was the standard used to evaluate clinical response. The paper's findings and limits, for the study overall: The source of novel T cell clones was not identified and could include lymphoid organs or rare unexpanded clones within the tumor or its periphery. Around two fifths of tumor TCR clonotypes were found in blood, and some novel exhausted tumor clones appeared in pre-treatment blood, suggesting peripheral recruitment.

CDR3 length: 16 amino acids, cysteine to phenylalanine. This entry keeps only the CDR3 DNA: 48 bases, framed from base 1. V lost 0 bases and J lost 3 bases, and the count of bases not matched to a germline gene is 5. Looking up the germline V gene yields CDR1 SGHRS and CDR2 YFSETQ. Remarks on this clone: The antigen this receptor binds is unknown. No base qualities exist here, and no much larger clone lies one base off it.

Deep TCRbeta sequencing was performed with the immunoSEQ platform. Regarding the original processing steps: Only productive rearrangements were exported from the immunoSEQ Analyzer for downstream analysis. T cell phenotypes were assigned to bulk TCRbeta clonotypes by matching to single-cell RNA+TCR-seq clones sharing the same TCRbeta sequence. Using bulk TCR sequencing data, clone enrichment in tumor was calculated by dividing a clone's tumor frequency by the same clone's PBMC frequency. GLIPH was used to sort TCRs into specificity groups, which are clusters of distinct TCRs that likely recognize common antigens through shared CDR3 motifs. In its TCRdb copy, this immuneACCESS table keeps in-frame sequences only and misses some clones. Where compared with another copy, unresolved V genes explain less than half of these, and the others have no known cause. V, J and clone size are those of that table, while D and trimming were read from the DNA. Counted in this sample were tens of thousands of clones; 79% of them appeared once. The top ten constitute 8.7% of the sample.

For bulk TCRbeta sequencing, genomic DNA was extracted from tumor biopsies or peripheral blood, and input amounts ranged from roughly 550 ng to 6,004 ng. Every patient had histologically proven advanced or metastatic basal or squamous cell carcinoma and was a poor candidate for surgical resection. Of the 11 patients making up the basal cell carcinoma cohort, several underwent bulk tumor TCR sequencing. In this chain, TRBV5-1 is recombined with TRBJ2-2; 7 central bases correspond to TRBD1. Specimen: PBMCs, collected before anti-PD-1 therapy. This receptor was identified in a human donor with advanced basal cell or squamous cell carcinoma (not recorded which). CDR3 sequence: CASSLGPQGDTGELFF. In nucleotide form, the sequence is TGCGCCAGCAGCTTGGGGCCCCAGGGGGACACCGGGGAGCTGTTTTTT.